This is a list of T cell receptor beta chains from one sample in a study of T-cell memory formation after mild COVID-19. TCRdb itself ran the 5' RACE reads through MiXCR, one entry per CDR3 protein. The sample lists roughly 150,000 distinct CDR3 sequences, more than 14% occurring once. The sequenced sample consisted of PBMCs or a T cell subset sorted from them (not recorded which). These receptors were obtained from an adult woman who had mild COVID-19 (a few samples of this study predate the infection). Cell type and time point are not known. CDR3s include the opening cysteine and the closing phenylalanine or tryptophan. The order of the fields is D gene, V gene, clone size, J gene, CDR3 protein, CDR3 DNA. A D gene is named only where the DNA matches it firmly. Clone sizes are given selectively: once, few, many, or a class where the clone is expanded.

-	TRBV5-1	few	TRBJ1-6	CASSPDSSNSPLHF	TGCGCCAGCAGCCCCGACAGTAGTAATTCACCCCTCCACTTT
TRBD1	TRBV19	-	TRBJ1-5	CASTLGQGINQPQHF	TGTGCCAGTACTCTAGGACAGGGAATCAATCAGCCCCAGCATTTT
TRBD2	TRBV15	few	TRBJ2-2	CATSRPMASGSGKAGELFF	TGTGCCACCAGCAGACCTATGGCTAGCGGGAGTGGTAAAGCGGGGGAGCTGTTTTTT
TRBD1	TRBV24-1	-	TRBJ2-3	CATSGIRDRGTDTQYF	TGTGCCACCAGTGGGATCCGGGACAGGGGCACAGATACGCAGTATTTT
TRBD1	TRBV24-1	-	TRBJ2-5	CATSDLAGTGQETQYF	TGTGCCACCAGTGATTTAGCCGGGACAGGCCAAGAGACCCAGTACTTC
-	TRBV24-1	-	TRBJ2-5	CATSDLGPDRETQYF	TGTGCCACCAGTGATCTCGGACCCGATCGAGAGACCCAGTACTTC
TRBD2	TRBV6-4	-	TRBJ2-2	CASSGIAGVGELFF	TGTGCCAGCAGCGGAATAGCGGGGGTCGGGGAGCTGTTTTTT
-	TRBV19	-	TRBJ2-1	CASSSRGSTSYNEQFF	TGTGCCAGTAGTAGCAGGGGCTCCACGTCCTACAATGAGCAGTTCTTC
TRBD1	TRBV6-5	-	TRBJ2-3	CASSYEGAPRTTQYF	TGTGCCAGCAGTTACGAGGGGGCTCCGAGGACCACGCAGTATTTT
-	TRBV29-1	-	TRBJ2-7	CSVVGRDRYEQYF	TGCAGCGTTGTCGGCAGGGACCGCTACGAGCAGTACTTC
-	TRBV18	few	TRBJ2-5	CASSPPGGRQETQYF	TGTGCCAGCTCACCACCCGGAGGACGCCAAGAGACCCAGTACTTC
-	TRBV4-1	-	TRBJ2-7	CASSPTPGRVYEQYF	TGCGCCAGCAGCCCCACCCCCGGACGTGTATACGAGCAGTACTTC
TRBD2	TRBV25-1	once	TRBJ2-1	CASRSGGNEQFF	TGTGCCAGCAGATCGGGAGGAAATGAGCAGTTCTTC
-	TRBV9	-	TRBJ2-1	CASSVEESGQYNEQFF	TGTGCCAGCAGCGTAGAAGAATCGGGACAATACAATGAGCAGTTCTTC
-	TRBV18	-	TRBJ2-1	CASSPPVEYNEQFF	TGTGCCAGCTCACCCCCGGTGGAATACAATGAGCAGTTCTTC
-	TRBV25-1	many	TRBJ2-5	CASSVFGTSETQYF	TGTGCCAGCAGTGTCTTCGGGACCTCGGAGACCCAGTACTTC
-	TRBV4-3	-	TRBJ2-1	CASSQDGINEQFF	TGCGCCAGCAGCCAAGACGGGATCAATGAGCAGTTCTTC
TRBD1	TRBV7-2	many	TRBJ2-3	CASSFSGQGAADTQYF	TGTGCCAGCAGCTTTTCGGGACAGGGGGCGGCAGATACGCAGTATTTT
TRBD1	TRBV10-3	few	TRBJ1-4	CAISDVPGQGEGGKLFF	TGTGCCATCAGTGATGTCCCCGGACAGGGGGAAGGGGGAAAACTGTTTTTT
TRBD1	TRBV7-9	few	TRBJ1-2	CASSHPQGAGYTF	TGTGCCAGCAGCCATCCACAGGGGGCAGGCTACACCTTC
-	TRBV30	-	TRBJ2-5	CAWRRAGETQYF	TGTGCCTGGCGGAGGGCCGGAGAGACCCAGTACTTC
-	TRBV4-3	few	TRBJ2-2	CASSQVPGRRTGELFF	TGCGCCAGCAGCCAAGTCCCAGGGAGGCGCACCGGGGAGCTGTTTTTT
TRBD1	TRBV5-5	few	TRBJ1-3	CASSLWSGGTGNTIYF	TGTGCCAGCAGCTTGTGGTCAGGGGGAACTGGAAACACCATATATTTT
TRBD2	TRBV12-3/TRBV12-4	-	TRBJ2-1	CASSLAVAGLSYNEQFF	TGTGCCAGCAGTTTAGCGGTAGCGGGGTTGAGTTACAATGAGCAGTTCTTC
-	TRBV5-4	-	TRBJ1-2	CASSLVGREMSGYTF	TGTGCCAGCAGCTTGGTGGGCAGGGAAATGAGTGGCTACACCTTC
TRBD1	TRBV7-7	-	TRBJ2-5	CASSERDRGGETQYF	TGTGCCAGCAGCGAGCGGGACAGGGGGGGAGAGACCCAGTACTTC
-	TRBV7-9	medium-sized	TRBJ1-2	CASSLTGLRDGYTF	TGTGCCAGCAGCCTCACAGGGCTAAGGGATGGCTACACCTTC
TRBD2	TRBV6-5	-	TRBJ2-7	CASSYSGLGEQYF	TGTGCCAGCAGTTACTCAGGACTAGGCGAGCAGTACTTC
TRBD1	TRBV7-9	-	TRBJ2-5	CASSLGTGFRSETQYF	TGTGCCAGCAGCTTGGGGACAGGGTTTCGCTCAGAGACCCAGTACTTC
TRBD2	TRBV5-1	few	TRBJ2-1	CASTPSGVSYNEQFF	TGCGCCAGCACCCCTAGCGGGGTGTCCTACAATGAGCAGTTCTTC
-	TRBV6-5	few	TRBJ1-1	CASSYSRGSHTEAFF	TGTGCCAGCAGTTACTCCAGGGGTTCCCACACTGAAGCTTTCTTT
TRBD1	TRBV7-9	few	TRBJ2-2	CASSLTGGSHTGELFF	TGTGCCAGCAGCCTCACAGGGGGTTCGCACACCGGGGAGCTGTTTTTT
TRBD2	TRBV6-5	-	TRBJ2-7	CASSYSYGLAPTYEQYF	TGTGCCAGCAGTTACTCGTACGGACTAGCGCCTACCTACGAGCAGTACTTC
-	TRBV4-1	few	TRBJ1-2	CASSQDYDFRYGYTF	TGCGCCAGCAGCCAAGATTACGATTTTCGGTATGGCTACACCTTC
-	TRBV30	-	TRBJ2-3	CAWSGGVRPTDTQYF	TGTGCCTGGAGTGGGGGGGTGCGTCCCACAGATACGCAGTATTTT
TRBD2	TRBV5-1	-	TRBJ2-5	CASSLVGGSIQETQYF	TGCGCCAGCAGCTTGGTTGGCGGGAGCATCCAAGAGACCCAGTACTTC
TRBD2	TRBV6-1	-	TRBJ2-3	CASSEDGTSVDTQYF	TGTGCCAGCAGTGAAGATGGGACTAGTGTCGATACGCAGTATTTT
-	TRBV7-9	-	TRBJ1-4	CASSRSVTAEKLFF	TGTGCCAGCAGTCGTTCCGTCACAGCCGAAAAACTGTTTTTT
-	TRBV15	few	TRBJ2-5	CATSRDIQETQYF	TGTGCCACCAGCAGAGATATACAAGAGACCCAGTACTTC
-	TRBV11-2	few	TRBJ2-7	CATAGSPEQYF	TGTGCCACCGCGGGGTCCCCCGAGCAGTACTTC
-	TRBV2	few	TRBJ1-4	CASSERGAGEKLFF	TGTGCCAGCAGTGAAAGAGGGGCTGGTGAAAAACTGTTTTTT
-	TRBV5-1	-	TRBJ2-2	CASSGAPAGFDGELFF	TGCGCCAGCAGCGGGGCCCCCGCGGGGTTTGACGGGGAGCTGTTTTTT
-	TRBV30	-	TRBJ2-1	CAHEGYNEQFF	TGTGCCCATGAGGGTTACAATGAGCAGTTCTTC
TRBD2	TRBV25-1	few	TRBJ2-5	CASSESGGGARETQYF	TGTGCCAGCAGTGAATCGGGAGGAGGGGCTAGGGAGACCCAGTACTTC
-	TRBV5-4	few	TRBJ2-4	CASSPDIFAKNIQYF	TGTGCCAGCAGTCCAGACATCTTTGCCAAAAACATTCAGTACTTC
TRBD1	TRBV24-1	-	TRBJ2-5	CATSDWTGGETQYF	TGTGCCACCAGTGACTGGACAGGGGGCGAGACCCAGTACTTC